The rows below give T cell receptor beta chains drawn from one sample of a study of identifying expanded T cells in peripheral blood. Data came from immunoSEQ multiplex PCR; TCRdb stores just in-frame clones and leaves some out. The sample lists around 99,000 clones; 88% were seen once. Sample: blood. These receptors all stem from a person aged 18-69 years in good health. CDR3s include the opening cysteine and the closing phenylalanine or tryptophan.

TRBV5-1,TRBJ1-2,CASSGPPGYTF
TRBV27,TRBJ2-6,CASSFRSSSGANVLTF
TRBV29-1,TRBJ1-2,CSATDGYGYTF
TRBV19,TRBJ2-5,CASSKQLQETQYF
TRBV7-8,TRBJ1-1,CASSLLGRMNTEAFF
TRBV7-3,TRBJ2-5,CASSLAGGFQETQYF
TRBV28,TRBJ2-7,CASSSGPSEQYF
TRBV7-9,TRBJ2-1,CASSTGSGRDYNEQFF
TRBV27,TRBJ1-1,CASSRAPGTGGGNTEAFF
TRBV27,TRBJ2-2,CASSSVQGTGELFF
TRBV5-6,TRBJ1-5,CASSFGTGALNQPQHF
TRBV10-3,TRBJ2-7,CAISVGGKQYF
TRBV6-1,TRBJ2-1,CASRLQGGSYNEQFF
TRBV10-3,TRBJ2-7,CAISESRTSGSYEQYF
TRBV6-5,TRBJ1-3,CASRSEDRVGNTIYF
TRBV15,TRBJ1-1,CATAHGVEAFF
TRBV7-8,TRBJ2-3,CASSLLAGGRTDTQYF
TRBV2,TRBJ1-5,CASQQGEGQPQHF
TRBV5-4,TRBJ1-1,CASSPINPGRTVNSEAFF
TRBV30,TRBJ1-4,CAWSWGGLSEKLFF